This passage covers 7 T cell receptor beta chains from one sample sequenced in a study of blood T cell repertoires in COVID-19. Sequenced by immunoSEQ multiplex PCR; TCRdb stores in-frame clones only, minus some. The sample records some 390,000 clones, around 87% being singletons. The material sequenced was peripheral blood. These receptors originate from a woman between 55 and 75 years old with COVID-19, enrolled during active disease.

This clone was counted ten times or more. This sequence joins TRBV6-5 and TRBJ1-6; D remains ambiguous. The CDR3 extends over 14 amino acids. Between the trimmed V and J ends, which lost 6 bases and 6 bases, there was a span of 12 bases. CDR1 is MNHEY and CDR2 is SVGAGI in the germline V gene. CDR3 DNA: TGTGCCAGCAGGGAGGGCCGTCGTAATTCACCCCTCCACTTT. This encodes CASREGRRNSPLHF.

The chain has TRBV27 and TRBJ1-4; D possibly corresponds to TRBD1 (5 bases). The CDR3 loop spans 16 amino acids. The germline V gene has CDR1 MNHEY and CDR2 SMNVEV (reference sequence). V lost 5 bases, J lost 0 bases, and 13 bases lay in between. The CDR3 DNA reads TGTGCCAGCAGTCCCCGGACACCGGCAACTAATGAAAAACTGTTTTTT. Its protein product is CASSPRTPATNEKLFF.

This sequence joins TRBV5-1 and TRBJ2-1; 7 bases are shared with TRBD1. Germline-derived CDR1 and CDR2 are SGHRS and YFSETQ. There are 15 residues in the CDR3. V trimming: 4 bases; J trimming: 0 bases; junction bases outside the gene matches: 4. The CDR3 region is CASSQTGNSYNEQFF. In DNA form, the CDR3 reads TGCGCCAGCAGCCAGACAGGGAACTCCTACAATGAGCAGTTCTTC.

CDR3 bases: TGTGCCATCAGTGAGGGACAGCGCAATCAGCCCCAGCATTTT. This codes for CAISEGQRNQPQHF. The chain links TRBV10-3 to TRBJ1-5; possible D gene TRBD1, 6 bases. The length of the CDR3 is 14 residues. The V gene lost 2 bases and the J gene lost 2 bases, with 7 bases spanning the gap. Germline V lookup: CDR1 ENHRY, CDR2 SYGVKD.

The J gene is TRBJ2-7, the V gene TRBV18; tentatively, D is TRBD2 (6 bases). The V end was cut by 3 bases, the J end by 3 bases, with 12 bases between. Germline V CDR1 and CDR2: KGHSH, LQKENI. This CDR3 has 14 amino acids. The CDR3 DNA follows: TGTGCCAGCTCACCTTCGGGGGAGAACTACGAGCAGTACTTC. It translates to CASSPSGENYEQYF.

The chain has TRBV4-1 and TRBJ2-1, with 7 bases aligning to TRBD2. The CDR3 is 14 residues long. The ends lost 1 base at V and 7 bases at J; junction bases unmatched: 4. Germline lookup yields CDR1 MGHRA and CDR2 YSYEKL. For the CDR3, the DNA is TGCGCCAGCAGCCAAGTGACCGGGGGGAATGAGCAGTTCTTC. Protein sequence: CASSQVTGGNEQFF.

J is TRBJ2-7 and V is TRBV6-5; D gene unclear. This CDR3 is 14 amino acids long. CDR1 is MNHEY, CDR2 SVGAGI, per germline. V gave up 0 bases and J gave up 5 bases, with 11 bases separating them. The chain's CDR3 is CASSYSWRPNEQYF. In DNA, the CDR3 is TGTGCCAGCAGTTACTCGTGGCGGCCCAACGAGCAGTACTTC.